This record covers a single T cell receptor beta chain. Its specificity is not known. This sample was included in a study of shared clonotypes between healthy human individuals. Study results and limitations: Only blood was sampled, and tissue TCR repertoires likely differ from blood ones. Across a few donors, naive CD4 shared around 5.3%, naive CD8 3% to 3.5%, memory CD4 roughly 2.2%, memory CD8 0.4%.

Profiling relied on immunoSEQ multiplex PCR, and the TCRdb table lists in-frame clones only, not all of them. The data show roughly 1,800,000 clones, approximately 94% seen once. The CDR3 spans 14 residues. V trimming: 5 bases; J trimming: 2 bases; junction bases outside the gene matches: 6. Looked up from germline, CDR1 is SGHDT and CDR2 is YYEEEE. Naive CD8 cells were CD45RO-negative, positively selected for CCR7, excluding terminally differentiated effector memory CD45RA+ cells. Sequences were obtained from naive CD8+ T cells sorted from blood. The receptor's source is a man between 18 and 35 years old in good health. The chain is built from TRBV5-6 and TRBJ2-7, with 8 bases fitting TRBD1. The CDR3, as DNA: TGTGCCAGCAGGGGGACAGGCGGTACCTACGAGCAGTACTTC. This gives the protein CASRGTGGTYEQYF.